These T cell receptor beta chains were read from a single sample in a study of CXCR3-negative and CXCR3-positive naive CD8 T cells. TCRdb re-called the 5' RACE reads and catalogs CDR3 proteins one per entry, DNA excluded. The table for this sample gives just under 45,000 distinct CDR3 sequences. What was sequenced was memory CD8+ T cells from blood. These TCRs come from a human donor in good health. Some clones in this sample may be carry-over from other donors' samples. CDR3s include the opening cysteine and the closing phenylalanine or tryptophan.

CDR3: CSARLAKGYNEQFF; J: TRBJ2-1; V: TRBV20-1
CDR3: CASSFRQVYYNEQFF; J: TRBJ2-1; V: TRBV13
CDR3: CAWSIWVLGSNSGNTIYF; J: TRBJ1-3; V: TRBV30
CDR3: CASSLYGSTEAFF; J: TRBJ1-1; V: TRBV28
CDR3: CASSDSASGANVLTF; J: TRBJ2-6; V: TRBV6-4
CDR3: CAMGGFGGRIGDEAFF; J: TRBJ1-1; V: TRBV21-1
CDR3: CASSLVREYEQYF; J: TRBJ2-7; V: TRBV28
CDR3: CSVELEGSLPYEQYF; J: TRBJ2-7; V: TRBV29-1
CDR3: CASSLFRGDYEQYF; J: TRBJ2-7; V: TRBV7-8
CDR3: CASTPSGTDTQYF; J: TRBJ2-3; V: TRBV7-9
CDR3: CASSGANTNEKLFF; J: TRBJ1-4; V: TRBV7-9
CDR3: CSAQGDLYEQYF; J: TRBJ2-7; V: TRBV29-1
CDR3: CASSSLGLGTGELFF; J: TRBJ2-2; V: TRBV27
CDR3: CASSSRATRDTQYF; J: TRBJ2-3; V: TRBV6-5
CDR3: CASSDSVSSGYTF; J: TRBJ1-2; V: TRBV6-4
CDR3: CSVAQKHLAGGSNEQFF; J: TRBJ2-1; V: TRBV29-1
CDR3: CASSLTSSGSYNEQFF; J: TRBJ2-1; V: TRBV6-2/TRBV6-3
CDR3: CASSAYGQAYNEQFF; J: TRBJ2-1; V: TRBV9
CDR3: CASSSGGARPNTGELFF; J: TRBJ2-2; V: TRBV5-1
CDR3: CASSLVPDRDTQYF; J: TRBJ2-3; V: TRBV7-2
CDR3: CASSEWDRVRDGYTF; J: TRBJ1-2; V: TRBV25-1
CDR3: CASSQYRSYEQYF; J: TRBJ2-7; V: TRBV4-1
CDR3: CSAEGSRGVYGYTF; J: TRBJ1-2; V: TRBV29-1
CDR3: CAISEEGQGGHYGYTF; J: TRBJ1-2; V: TRBV10-3
CDR3: CASSQGGYQPQHF; J: TRBJ1-5; V: TRBV14
CDR3: CASSSSDGAGELFF; J: TRBJ2-2; V: TRBV12-3/TRBV12-4
CDR3: CASSQDLAGSFEQYF; J: TRBJ2-7; V: TRBV4-2
CDR3: CSARSLDSADSNQPQHF; J: TRBJ1-5; V: TRBV20-1
CDR3: CAIKEGTGANTEAFF; J: TRBJ1-1; V: TRBV10-3
CDR3: CSARDGQGEGYEQYF; J: TRBJ2-7; V: TRBV20-1
CDR3: CASSPMVGTEAFF; J: TRBJ1-1; V: TRBV7-3
CDR3: CASRQGSGNTIYF; J: TRBJ1-3; V: TRBV12-3/TRBV12-4
CDR3: CASSQVGSGLFDEQYF; J: TRBJ2-7; V: TRBV4-1